Listed below are T cell receptor beta chains from one sample, sequenced in a study of blood T cell repertoires in COVID-19. Produced via immunoSEQ multiplex PCR; TCRdb's table is partial and in-frame only. This table holds around 370,000 clones, under 95% found once. Sequencing was done on a sample of peripheral blood. The origin of the receptors is a young woman who had recovered from COVID-19. CDR3s include the opening cysteine and the closing phenylalanine or tryptophan. A D gene is named only where the DNA matches it firmly. Size values are once, few and many counts, or a class for expanded clones, and some rows have none.

>NA|TRBJ1-3|NA|TRBV4-1
CASSHPPRGEAGNTIYF
TGCGCCAGCAGCCACCCCCCGCGGGGGGAGGCTGGAAACACCATATATTTT
>NA|TRBJ2-5|NA|TRBV7-2
CASSLRMRETQYF
TGTGCCAGCAGCTTAAGAATGAGAGAGACCCAGTACTTC
>NA|TRBJ2-3|TRBD2|TRBV14
CASSLGLLSTDTQYF
TGTGCCAGCAGCCTGGGACTACTCTCCACAGATACGCAGTATTTT
>NA|TRBJ1-1|TRBD1|TRBV19
CASSIGQGTEAFF
TGTGCCAGTAGTATAGGACAGGGGACTGAAGCTTTCTTT
>NA|TRBJ2-3|TRBD2|TRBV5-1
CASSLVSGRSADTQYF
TGCGCCAGCAGCTTGGTAAGCGGGAGATCGGCGGATACGCAGTATTTT
>NA|TRBJ2-1|TRBD2|TRBV2
CASSDLAGVNEQFF
TGTGCCAGCAGTGACCTAGCGGGAGTTAATGAGCAGTTCTTC
>NA|TRBJ2-2|NA|TRBV2
CASSVGGRGNTGELFF
TGTGCCAGCAGTGTTGGCGGCAGGGGGAACACCGGGGAGCTGTTTTTT
>NA|TRBJ1-1|TRBD1|TRBV18
CASSLRRDREAFF
TGTGCCAGCTCACTTCGCCGGGACAGGGAAGCTTTCTTT
>NA|TRBJ2-5|NA|TRBV7-9
CASSLAIQSGPQETQYF
TGTGCCAGCAGCTTAGCGATACAAAGCGGGCCGCAAGAGACCCAGTACTTC
>NA|TRBJ2-1|TRBD2|TRBV27
CASRPPSGGYNEQFF
TGTGCCAGCAGGCCGCCAAGCGGGGGCTACAATGAGCAGTTCTTC
>NA|TRBJ1-2|NA|TRBV7-9
CASSSERQPGLGYGYTF
TGTGCCAGCAGCTCCGAACGACAGCCCGGTTTGGGCTATGGCTACACCTTC
>NA|TRBJ2-1|TRBD2|TRBV9
CASSVSGRAGNEQFF
TGTGCCAGCAGCGTTAGCGGGAGGGCCGGCAATGAGCAGTTCTTC
>NA|TRBJ1-6|NA|TRBV21-1
CASNLQGFDSPLHF
TGTGCCAGCAACCTACAGGGATTCGATTCACCCCTCCACTTT
>NA|TRBJ1-5|TRBD1|TRBV24-1
CATSDSRDRGESNQPQHF
TGTGCCACCAGTGATTCCCGCGACAGGGGAGAGAGCAATCAGCCCCAGCATTTT
>NA|TRBJ2-5|TRBD2|TRBV9
CASSLAGGVQETQYF
TGTGCCAGCAGCTTAGCGGGGGGGGTCCAAGAGACCCAGTACTTC
>NA|TRBJ2-1|NA|TRBV3-1/TRBV3-2
CASSLVEYNEQFF
TGTGCCAGCAGCCTTGTGGAGTACAATGAGCAGTTCTTC
>NA|TRBJ1-6|NA|TRBV5-6
CASSLMDSYNSPLHF
TGTGCCAGCAGCTTAATGGACAGTTATAATTCACCCCTCCACTTT
>once|TRBJ2-3|TRBD2|TRBV6-1
CASSETPPEASGRRDTQYF
TGTGCCAGCAGTGAAACACCCCCCGAAGCTAGCGGGAGGAGGGATACGCAGTATTTT
>many|TRBJ2-1|NA|TRBV19
CASSIGPSGEQFF
TGTGCCAGTAGTATAGGGCCCAGCGGTGAGCAGTTCTTC
>NA|TRBJ2-3|TRBD2|TRBV11-3
CASSWASGRPDTQYF
TGTGCCAGCAGCTGGGCTAGCGGGAGACCAGATACGCAGTATTTT
>NA|TRBJ1-1|NA|TRBV14
CASSQYEGGTEAFF
TGTGCCAGCAGCCAATACGAAGGGGGCACTGAAGCTTTCTTT
>NA|TRBJ2-2|TRBD1|TRBV6-2/TRBV6-3
CASSLGQGIYTGELFF
TGTGCCAGCAGTTTGGGACAGGGGATTTACACCGGGGAGCTGTTTTTT
>NA|TRBJ1-3|TRBD1|TRBV2
CASSEARGLGNTIYF
TGTGCCAGCAGTGAAGCCAGGGGGTTAGGAAACACCATATATTTT
>NA|TRBJ2-5|TRBD2|TRBV27
CASSLGAGGSVETQYF
TGTGCCAGCAGTTTAGGCGCGGGAGGGTCTGTCGAGACCCAGTACTTC
>NA|TRBJ1-1|NA|TRBV7-4
CASSQGESGPPNTEAFF
TGTGCCAGCAGCCAAGGGGAATCAGGGCCCCCGAACACTGAAGCTTTCTTT
>NA|TRBJ2-1|TRBD2|TRBV5-1
CASSPLAGAYNEQFF
TGCGCCAGCAGCCCTCTAGCGGGGGCCTACAATGAGCAGTTCTTC
>NA|TRBJ2-3|NA|TRBV5-8
CASSPGVRGSTDTQYF
TGTGCCAGCAGCCCGGGGGTTCGGGGAAGCACAGATACGCAGTATTTT
>NA|TRBJ1-1|TRBD1|TRBV5-4
CASSGTGASEAFF
TGTGCCAGCAGCGGGACAGGGGCCAGTGAAGCTTTCTTT
>NA|TRBJ2-1|NA|TRBV12-2
CASRFPLTSGRNGEQFF
TGTGCAAGTCGCTTCCCCCTTACTAGCGGGAGGAATGGTGAGCAGTTCTTC
>NA|TRBJ2-1|NA|TRBV5-4
CASSRDRSSYNEQFF
TGTGCCAGCAGCCGAGACAGGAGCTCCTACAATGAGCAGTTCTTC
>NA|TRBJ2-1|NA|TRBV11-2
CASSLSVGYNEQFF
TGTGCCAGCAGCTTAAGTGTCGGCTACAATGAGCAGTTCTTC
>NA|TRBJ1-6|NA|TRBV10-3
CAISGAGGGSPLHF
TGTGCCATCAGTGGGGCCGGGGGTGGTTCACCCCTCCACTTT
>NA|TRBJ1-2|NA|TRBV25-1
CASSDREYGYGYTF
TGTGCCAGCAGTGACAGGGAATATGGCTATGGCTACACCTTC
>NA|TRBJ2-2|TRBD1|TRBV11-3
CASSLEGRETGGTGELFF
TGTGCCAGCAGCTTAGAGGGGAGGGAGACAGGGGGCACCGGGGAGCTGTTTTTT
>NA|TRBJ1-3|NA|TRBV5-1
CASSQGGSGNTIYF
TGCGCCAGCAGCCAAGGGGGTTCTGGAAACACCATATATTTT
>NA|TRBJ1-1|NA|TRBV15
CATSGQRNTEAFF
TGTGCCACCTCTGGACAGAGGAACACTGAAGCTTTCTTT
>NA|TRBJ2-5|TRBD2|TRBV20-1
CSASGGRASISETQYF
TGCAGTGCTAGTGGCGGGAGGGCCTCTATATCAGAGACCCAGTACTTC
>NA|TRBJ1-5|NA|TRBV4-1
CASSQEPTGGQPQHF
TGCGCCAGCAGCCAAGAACCTACGGGAGGTCAGCCCCAGCATTTT
>NA|TRBJ2-1|NA|TRBV5-6
CASSPDMGEQFF
TGTGCCAGCAGCCCGGACATGGGTGAGCAGTTCTTC
>few|TRBJ1-5|TRBD1|TRBV6-6
CASSHGTGGSNQPQHF
TGTGCCAGCAGTCACGGGACAGGAGGCTCTAATCAGCCCCAGCATTTT
>NA|TRBJ2-3|TRBD2|TRBV9
CASSVQGLVADTQYF
TGTGCCAGCAGCGTACAGGGACTAGTCGCAGATACGCAGTATTTT
>NA|TRBJ2-2|NA|TRBV5-1
CASNEQQAGELFF
TGCGCCAGCAACGAACAGCAAGCCGGGGAGCTGTTTTTT
>NA|TRBJ1-2|NA|TRBV5-1
CASSPGGGNYGYTF
TGCGCCAGCAGCCCTGGGGGGGGTAACTATGGCTACACCTTC
>NA|TRBJ2-3|TRBD2|TRBV11-3
CASSFPLRLAGGTDTQYF
TGTGCCAGCAGCTTCCCCCTCCGACTAGCGGGAGGGACAGATACGCAGTATTTT
>NA|TRBJ1-4|NA|TRBV2
CASGSLSSRGELFF
TGTGCCAGCGGGAGCCTATCCTCCCGGGGTGAACTGTTTTTT
>once|TRBJ2-1|TRBD2|TRBV7-9
CASSRRLLAAYNEQFF
TGTGCCAGCAGCCGCCGTTTGCTAGCGGCCTACAATGAGCAGTTCTTC
>NA|TRBJ2-5|TRBD2|TRBV5-6
CASSTGGRSSGTQYF
TGTGCCAGCAGCACTGGCGGGAGGTCATCAGGGACCCAGTACTTC
>NA|TRBJ2-3|TRBD2|TRBV27
CASSTRAGVGTDTQYF
TGTGCCAGCAGCACCCGAGCGGGAGTTGGTACAGATACGCAGTATTTT
>NA|TRBJ2-3|TRBD1|TRBV19
CATRDRSTDTQYF
TGTGCCACCCGGGACAGGAGCACAGATACGCAGTATTTT
>NA|TRBJ2-1|NA|TRBV15
CATSPRGASGYNEQFF
TGTGCCACCAGCCCTCGGGGGGCTTCGGGGTACAATGAGCAGTTCTTC